The rows below give T cell receptor beta chains drawn from one sample of a study of regulatory T cells in long-lasting Graves disease. MiXCR, run by TCRdb on the multiplex PCR reads, gives a single entry per CDR3 protein. The sample yields 250,000 to 300,000 distinct CDR3 sequences, approximately 18% seen once. This sample also appeared in a second study, on T cells in Graves' hyperthyroidism and ophthalmopathy.

Sequenced here: peripheral blood mononuclear cells (PBMCs), sampled at new diagnosis, from a patient treated with antithyroid drugs. Source of these receptors: a woman aged 25 to 45 with Graves disease. CDR3s include the opening cysteine and the closing phenylalanine or tryptophan. A D gene is named only where the DNA matches it firmly. Size values are once, few and many counts, or a class for expanded clones, and some rows have none.

TRBJ2-5 many . TRBV12-3/TRBV12-4 CASSKNQGFLETQYF TGTGCCAGCAGCAAGAACCAGGGGTTCTTAGAGACCCAGTACTTC
TRBJ2-3 many TRBD1 TRBV7-9 CASSWTGARVHSTDTQYF TGTGCCAGCAGCTGGACAGGGGCGCGGGTCCATAGCACAGATACGCAGTATTTT
TRBJ1-1 many . TRBV2 CASKGGFASDTEAFF TGTGCCAGCAAAGGAGGGTTCGCATCGGACACTGAAGCTTTCTTT
TRBJ1-1 many . TRBV5-1 CASSLTGNTEAFF TGTGCCAGCAGCTTAACGGGGAACACTGAAGCTTTCTTT
TRBJ1-1 many . TRBV19 CASSMGLGRDGTEAFF TGTGCCAGTAGTATGGGCTTGGGCAGGGATGGGACTGAAGCTTTCTTT
TRBJ2-1 many TRBD1 TRBV5-1 CASSQNRGTYNEQFF TGCGCCAGCAGCCAAAACAGGGGCACCTACAATGAGCAGTTCTTC
TRBJ2-5 many TRBD1 TRBV18 CASSPGTGVVETQYF TGTGCCAGCTCACCGGGGACAGGGGTGGTGGAGACCCAGTACTTC
TRBJ2-1 many . TRBV3-1 CASSQVVTFNEQFF TGTGCCAGCAGCCAAGTAGTAACCTTCAATGAGCAGTTCTTC
TRBJ2-1 many TRBD2 TRBV5-1 CASSLPSGGSYNEQFF TGCGCCAGCAGCCTTCCTAGCGGGGGATCCTACAATGAGCAGTTCTTC
TRBJ1-4 many TRBD1 TRBV10-3 CAISETGQGVEKLFF TGTGCCATCAGTGAGACGGGACAGGGAGTTGAAAAACTGTTTTTT
TRBJ1-4 many . TRBV12-5 CASGLARLTVGRGRATNEKLFF TGTGCTAGTGGTTTGGCACGTCTGACCGTCGGCAGGGGTAGAGCAACTAATGAAAAACTGTTTTTT
TRBJ2-7 many . TRBV11-2 CASSLERIPYEQYF TGTGCCAGCAGCTTAGAGCGTATTCCCTACGAGCAGTACTTC
TRBJ2-5 . . TRBV12-3/TRBV12-4 CASSSLDTQYF TGTGCCAGCAGTTCACTAGATACCCAGTACTTC
TRBJ2-7 many . TRBV29-1 CSVAGNSEQYF TGCAGCGTTGCGGGAAATTCGGAGCAGTACTTC
TRBJ1-2 many . TRBV20-1 CSARLADYGYTF TGCAGTGCTAGACTGGCTGACTATGGCTACACCTTC
TRBJ2-2 . TRBD2 TRBV25-1 CASSFSGAANTGELFF TGTGCCAGCAGCTTCAGCGGGGCCGCGAACACCGGGGAGCTGTTTTTT
TRBJ1-6 many . TRBV14 CASSHQQGRNSPLHF TGTGCCAGCAGCCACCAACAGGGCCGTAATTCACCCCTCCACTTT
TRBJ2-2 many . TRBV3-1 CASEDNTGELFF TGTGCCAGTGAAGACAACACCGGGGAGCTGTTTTTT
TRBJ2-5 . . TRBV5-1 CASSPKGGRTETQYF TGCGCCAGCAGTCCAAAGGGAGGTAGGACGGAGACCCAGTACTTC
TRBJ2-2 many . TRBV2 CASKARDLDTGELFF TGTGCCAGCAAGGCCCGGGACTTGGACACCGGGGAGCTGTTTTTT
TRBJ2-3 . TRBD2 TRBV7-7 CASSLGGGRTDTQYF TGTGCTAGCAGCTTAGGCGGGGGGCGAACAGATACGCAGTATTTT
TRBJ2-2 . TRBD1 TRBV12-3/TRBV12-4 CASRKTGERSGELFF TGTGCCAGCAGAAAAACAGGGGAAAGGTCCGGGGAGCTGTTTTTT
TRBJ1-1 . . TRBV7-6 CASSWTENTEAFF TGTGCCAGCAGTTGGACTGAGAACACTGAAGCTTTCTTT
TRBJ2-7 . . TRBV7-3 CASSPPAPSYEQYF TGTGCCAGCAGCCCTCCTGCCCCGAGCTACGAGCAGTACTTC
TRBJ2-1 few . TRBV7-6 CASSPGGGNSYNEQFF TGTGCCAGCAGTCCAGGGGGGGGAAACTCCTACAATGAGCAGTTCTTC
TRBJ2-5 few . TRBV7-6 CASSQAPGSQYF TGTGCCAGCAGCCAGGCCCCGGGGTCCCAGTACTTC
TRBJ2-2 many . TRBV12-3/TRBV12-4 CASSLEGAGELFF TGTGCCAGCAGTTTGGAGGGGGCCGGGGAGCTGTTTTTT
TRBJ1-2 many . TRBV29-1 CSVEPGGYGYTF TGCAGCGTTGAACCGGGAGGCTACGGCTACACCTTC
TRBJ2-1 . TRBD2 TRBV12-5 CASGGLAGATYNEQFF TGTGCTAGTGGTGGACTAGCGGGGGCTACCTACAATGAGCAGTTCTTC
TRBJ2-1 many TRBD2 TRBV3-1 CASSRGGSSYNEQFF TGTGCCAGCAGCCGCGGGGGTAGCTCCTACAATGAGCAGTTCTTC
TRBJ2-1 many . TRBV7-2 CASSFGFGVLSSYNEQFF TGTGCCAGCAGCTTCGGATTTGGGGTACTGTCTTCCTACAATGAGCAGTTCTTC
TRBJ2-7 . TRBD1 TRBV14 CASSRLPGTGSYEQYF TGTGCCAGCAGCCGTCTACCCGGGACAGGGTCATACGAGCAGTACTTC
TRBJ2-3 many . TRBV29-1 CSGDRGGTDTQYF TGCAGCGGGGACCGAGGGGGCACAGATACGCAGTATTTT
TRBJ1-2 many TRBD1 TRBV5-5 CASSQKGQGHAYGYTF TGTGCCAGCAGCCAAAAGGGACAGGGCCATGCTTATGGCTACACCTTC
TRBJ1-1 . . TRBV27 CASSLSGVLSEAFF TGTGCCAGCAGTTTATCGGGGGTTTTATCTGAAGCTTTCTTT
TRBJ2-7 . . TRBV20-1 CSAIASSSYEQYF TGCAGTGCCATAGCGAGTAGCTCCTACGAGCAGTACTTC
TRBJ2-7 many . TRBV5-1 CASSLGQVDEQYF TGCGCCAGCAGCTTGGGGCAGGTGGACGAGCAGTACTTC
TRBJ1-2 once . TRBV19 CASSPGEGYFYGYTF TGTGCCAGTAGTCCAGGGGAGGGGTACTTCTATGGCTACACCTTC
TRBJ2-7 many . TRBV7-9 CASSPKDGGPMYEQYF TGTGCCAGCAGCCCAAAGGACGGAGGCCCCATGTACGAGCAGTACTTC
TRBJ1-2 many TRBD1 TRBV12-5 CASGLLTGKESNYGYTF TGTGCTAGTGGTTTGCTGACAGGGAAAGAATCTAACTATGGCTACACCTTC
TRBJ1-2 many . TRBV5-1 CASSSSPWGVGHGYTF TGCGCCAGCAGCTCCTCACCTTGGGGAGTTGGGCATGGCTACACCTTC
TRBJ1-2 . TRBD1 TRBV19 CASSIDRGDYGYTF TGTGCCAGTAGTATTGACAGGGGCGACTATGGCTACACCTTC
TRBJ1-2 many TRBD1 TRBV6-1 CASSPGTGIGYTF TGTGCCAGCAGCCCAGGGACAGGGATTGGCTACACCTTC
TRBJ1-1 many TRBD1 TRBV6-5 CASSYFRTGGMNTEAFF TGTGCCAGCAGTTACTTTCGGACAGGGGGCATGAACACTGAAGCTTTCTTT
TRBJ2-5 many . TRBV20-1 CSARDPGGNPLQETQYF TGCAGTGCTAGAGATCCCGGGGGTAACCCCCTCCAAGAGACCCAGTACTTC
TRBJ2-3 many TRBD2 TRBV5-1 CASSVLPLAGGLADTQYF TGCGCCAGCAGCGTCCTCCCGCTAGCGGGGGGGCTGGCAGATACGCAGTATTTT
TRBJ2-3 . . TRBV20-1 CSARPSPGRGGTDTQYF TGCAGTGCTAGACCGTCACCAGGGCGAGGGGGCACAGATACGCAGTATTTT
TRBJ2-4 . . TRBV10-2 CASSDQGGTRKADIQYF TGCGCCAGCAGTGATCAGGGGGGTACTCGTAAGGCTGACATTCAGTACTTC
TRBJ1-1 few . TRBV25-1 CASSSPAGAFF TGTGCCAGCTCCTCCCCGGCAGGAGCTTTCTTT
TRBJ2-5 many TRBD2 TRBV2 CASRPGLAGASQYF TGTGCCAGCAGACCTGGACTAGCGGGGGCTTCCCAGTACTTC
TRBJ2-4 . TRBD1 TRBV29-1 CSGMDRTKNIQYF TGCAGCGGGATGGACAGGACCAAAAACATTCAGTACTTC
TRBJ1-2 . TRBD1 TRBV5-4 CASRPNPRTGYGYTF TGTGCCAGCAGACCAAACCCGCGGACAGGCTATGGCTACACCTTC
TRBJ2-2 . TRBD1 TRBV29-1 CSAVGQGANTGELFF TGCAGCGCCGTGGGACAGGGGGCCAACACCGGGGAGCTGTTTTTT
TRBJ2-2 many . TRBV11-3 CASSPGMGRHTGELFF TGTGCCAGCAGCCCGGGGATGGGGCGTCACACCGGGGAGCTGTTTTTT